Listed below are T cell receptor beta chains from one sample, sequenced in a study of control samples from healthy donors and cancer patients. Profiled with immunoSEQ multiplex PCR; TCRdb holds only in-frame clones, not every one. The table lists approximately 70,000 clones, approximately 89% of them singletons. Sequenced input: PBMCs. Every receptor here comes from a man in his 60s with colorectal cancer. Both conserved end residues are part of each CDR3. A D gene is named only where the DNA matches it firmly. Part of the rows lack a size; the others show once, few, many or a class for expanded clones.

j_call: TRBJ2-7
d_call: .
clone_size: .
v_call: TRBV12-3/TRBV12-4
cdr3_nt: TGTGCCAGCAGCAGTGGAGGGGTTCTACTGTACTTC
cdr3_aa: CASSSGGVLLYF

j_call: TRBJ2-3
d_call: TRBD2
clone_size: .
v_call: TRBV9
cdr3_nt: TGTGCCAGCAGCCCACCGGCGGGGGGGTTTGTCACAGATACGCAGTATTTT
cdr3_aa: CASSPPAGGFVTDTQYF

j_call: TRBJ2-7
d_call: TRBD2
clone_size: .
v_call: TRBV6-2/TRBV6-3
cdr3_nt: TGTGCCAGCAGTTTACAGACAGGGACTAGCGGGGGATTCTACGAGCAGTACTTC
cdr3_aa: CASSLQTGTSGGFYEQYF

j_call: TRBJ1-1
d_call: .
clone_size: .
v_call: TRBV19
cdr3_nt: TGTGCCAGTAGCTCGGAAGGGGGGGCCGGCACTGAAGCTTTCTTT
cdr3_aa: CASSSEGGAGTEAFF

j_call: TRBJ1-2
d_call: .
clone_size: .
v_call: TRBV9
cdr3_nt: TGTGCCAGCAGCGCCCGACAGAGCTTGAGTGGCTACACCTTC
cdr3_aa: CASSARQSLSGYTF

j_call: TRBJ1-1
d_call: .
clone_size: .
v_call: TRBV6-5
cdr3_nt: TGTGCCAGCAGTTACGCGAACACTGAAGCTTTCTTT
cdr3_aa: CASSYANTEAFF

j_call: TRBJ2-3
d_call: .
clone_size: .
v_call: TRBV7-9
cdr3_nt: TGTGCCAGCAGCTTCCTGGGGGGCACAGATACGCAGTATTTT
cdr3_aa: CASSFLGGTDTQYF

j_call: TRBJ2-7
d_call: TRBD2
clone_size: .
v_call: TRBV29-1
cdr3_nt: TGCAGCGTTCTGATAGCGGGCTACGAGCAGTACTTC
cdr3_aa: CSVLIAGYEQYF

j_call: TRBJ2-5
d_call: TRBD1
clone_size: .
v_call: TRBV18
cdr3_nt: TGTGCCAGCTCACCCCGGACAGGGGGAGGAGAGACCCAGTACTTC
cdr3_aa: CASSPRTGGGETQYF

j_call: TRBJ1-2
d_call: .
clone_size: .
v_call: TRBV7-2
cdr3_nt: TGTGCCAGCAGCTTAGCAGGGTCCCGATATGGCTACACCTTC
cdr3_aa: CASSLAGSRYGYTF

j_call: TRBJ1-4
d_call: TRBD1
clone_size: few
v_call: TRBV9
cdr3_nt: TGTGCCAGCAGCGCACAGGGGGTGTCTAATGAAAAACTGTTTTTT
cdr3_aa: CASSAQGVSNEKLFF

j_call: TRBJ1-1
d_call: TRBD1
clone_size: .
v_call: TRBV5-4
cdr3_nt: TGTGCCAGCAGCCTGGGACAGACCAACACTGAAGCTTTCTTT
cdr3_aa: CASSLGQTNTEAFF

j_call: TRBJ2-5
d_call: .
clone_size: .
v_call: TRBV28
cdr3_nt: TGTGCCAGCGGTGAAACAGTCCAAGAGACCCAGTACTTC
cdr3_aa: CASGETVQETQYF

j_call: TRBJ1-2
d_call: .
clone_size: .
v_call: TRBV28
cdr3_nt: TGTGCCAACAGTTTAGCTCTCTATGGCTACACCTTC
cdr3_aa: CANSLALYGYTF

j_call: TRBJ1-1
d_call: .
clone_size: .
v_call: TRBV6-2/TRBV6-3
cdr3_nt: TGTGCCAGCAGTTACTCAGGGAAGAACACTGAAGCTTTCTTT
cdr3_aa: CASSYSGKNTEAFF

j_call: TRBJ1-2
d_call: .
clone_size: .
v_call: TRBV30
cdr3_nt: TGTGCCTTCTCAAAGGGGGGGGAAAGCTATGGCTACACCTTC
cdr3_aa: CAFSKGGESYGYTF

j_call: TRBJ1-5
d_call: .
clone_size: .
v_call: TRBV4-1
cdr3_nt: TGCGCCAGCAGCCGTGATAGCAATCAGCCCCAGCATTTT
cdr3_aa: CASSRDSNQPQHF

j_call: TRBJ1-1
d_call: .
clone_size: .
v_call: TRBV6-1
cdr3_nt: TGTGCCAGCAGTGAAGGTGGGAACACTGAAGCTTTCTTT
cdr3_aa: CASSEGGNTEAFF

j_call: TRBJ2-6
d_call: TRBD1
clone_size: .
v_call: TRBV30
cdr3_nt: TGTGCCTGGAGTTCCGGGACAGCGAACTCTGGGGCCAACGTCCTGACTTTC
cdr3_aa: CAWSSGTANSGANVLTF